This TCR beta chain stems from a study of T cell responses to AZD1222 COVID-19 vaccine. Study-wide results and limits: A rise in Spike-specific TCR breadth and depth followed two AZD1222 doses. In the spike-specific TCR repertoire, nearly half reportedly target unmutated variant regions. Donor demographics were predominantly white British with a female majority; clonal diversity may be underestimated. None of the repertoires were sampled until the peak T cell response had passed.

Clones were sequenced by immunoSEQ multiplex PCR, and TCRdb holds only the in-frame ones, with some missing. The repertoire holds over 90,000 clones, around 91% seen once, with over 40% in the top ten. With respect to this clone: The antigen is unknown.

The length of the CDR3 is 16 residues. The V and J ends lost 5 bases and 2 bases, in that order; junction bases with no gene match: 7. Germline assignment: CDR1 MDHEN and CDR2 SYDVKM. Here the sequenced sample was peripheral blood, taken on day 0 of AZD1222 vaccination. This sequence was found in an adult in good health. This chain links TRBV28 with TRBJ2-5; 11 nucleotides agree with TRBD2. The CDR3 coding sequence is TGTGCCAGCAGTCCTATGGGACTAGCGGCACAAGAGACCCAGTACTTC. Its protein is CASSPMGLAAQETQYF. The complete variable domain, with remaining parts taken from reference TRBV28 and TRBJ2-5, reads DVKVTQSSRYLVKRTGEKVFLECVQDMDHENMFWYRQDPGLGLRLIYFSYDVKMKEKGDIPEGYSVSREKKERFSLILESASTNQTSMYLCASSPMGLAAQETQYFGPGTRLLVL.